This record covers a single TCR beta chain. This clonotype was detected only a few times. Its binding antigen is unknown. No much larger clone exists at a distance of one base, and base qualities are not known. The library was made by 5' RACE. Sequencing was carried out with an Illumina HiSeq 2500. A second roughly 7 to 11 cycle PCR used a sample-barcoded 5' primer and a J-beta primer mix. A template-switch 5' adaptor carrying 12 random nucleotides introduced a unique molecular identifier onto each TCR beta cDNA molecule. At least 2.5 million CDR3-containing paired-end reads were obtained from each sample. First-strand cDNA was synthesized from all RNA with the Mint cDNA synthesis kit, primed by a TRBC-specific oligonucleotide. After uracil-DNA glycosylase treatment, a first 18-cycle PCR used universal primers M1SS and BC2_uni_R on all cDNA. From the authors' description of their analysis: For normalization, 1 million high-quality reads, each with a distinct molecular identifier, were randomly selected from each sample. Instead of being binned into consensus sequences, reads with shared molecular identifiers were discarded. MiTCR, set to a Q25 quality threshold and the strictest error-elimination algorithm, was used for CDR3 identification, clonotype clustering and error correction. A nonparametric unseen species model using Euler transformation provided a lower-bound estimate of total TCR beta diversity. Through fastp at Q25 and MiXCR, TCRdb rebuilt clones from the public reads, retaining in-frame beta chains. CDR3 protein duplicates are merged, each entry listing the most common genes and DNA. TCRdb's processing, not the study's, gives the V and J calls here. The sample table contains approximately 350,000 distinct CDR3 sequences; only one count was recorded for about 49% of them. The biggest ten clones account for 51% of the sample.

Systemically healthy Caucasian individuals from Russia, about 38 in total and aged about 6 to 100 years, were included as donors. Around 10 milliliters of peripheral blood were collected from each donor into EDTA-treated Vacutainer tubes. PBMCs were isolated by Ficoll-Paque density-gradient centrifugation, with at least 7 million obtained per sample. Trizol reagent was used to extract total RNA from the PBMCs, yielding at least 5.5 micrograms per sample. For every donor, an aliquot of PBMCs went through flow cytometry to measure the percentages of naive CD45RAhigh/CD27high T cells. Trimming removed 1 base from V and 5 bases from J; the gene matches leave 9 bases unexplained. Taken from the germline V gene, the CDR1 and CDR2 loops are MDHEN and SYDVKM. Reading from cysteine to phenylalanine, the CDR3 counts 16 amino acids. Of the read, only the CDR3 DNA is kept; its 48 bases are in frame from base 1.

The record originates from a study of blood T cells in healthy people across ages (dated by TCRdb to the mid-2010s). A note on the overall study: In model experiments, template switching captured about one uniquely barcoded TCR beta cDNA molecule for every two T cells. To track age-related changes in TCR beta repertoire diversity, the study relied on deep sequencing normalized with unique cDNA molecular identifiers. Donors were grouped into four age groups: young (average 16 years), middle-aged (39), aged (roughly 67) and long-lived (approximately 78). To avoid experimental bias, donors of different ages were distributed randomly across sequencing lanes. Two additional independent replicas of 1 million unique cDNA reads from the same blood draw were analyzed for two donors (one aged 18 to 30 and one aged 80 or older).

Paper-wide results and their limitations: Because donor CMV infection status was unknown, age-related changes in expanded clonotypes were potentially confounded. Observed TCR beta diversity per million T cells fell roughly linearly with age, and a significant reduction was already apparent by age around 39. The percentage of naive T cells measured by flow cytometry correlated strongly with observed TCR beta diversity. The long-lived group showed more naive CD4+ T cells, fewer expanded clones and increased TCR diversity than the aged group, suggesting age selection. Conclusive comparison of naive and antigen-experienced compartments was prevented by the profiling of bulk unsorted PBMCs. Estimates of total diversity based on one million sequenced T cells were regarded as lower bounds and as underestimates.

Recombination linked TRBV28 to TRBJ2-5, with 8 bases matching TRBD2. This clonotype was sampled from a man between 60 and 75 years old in good health. Specimen: blood. CDR3 loop: CASSLSGGRFGETQYF. The nucleotides are TGTGCCAGCAGTTTATCTGGCGGGAGGTTTGGTGAGACCCAGTACTTC.